The 2 T cell receptor beta chains below were found in one sample sequenced in a study of control samples from healthy donors and cancer patients (dated by TCRdb to about 2020). Library generation was performed with the immunoSEQ multiplex PCR assay. Held by TCRdb, this immuneACCESS table contains in-frame sequences only and omits some clones. Under half of the omission traces to an unresolved V gene where checked; the cause of the rest is unknown. The sample records approximately 82,000 clones, roughly 93% of which are singletons. 0.95% to 1.5% of the sample is in the top ten clones. The specimen sequenced was PBMCs. The receptors derive from a woman aged 40 to 50 with lung cancer.

V and J are TRBV28 and TRBJ1-6, with 11 positions matching TRBD1. Germline V lookup: CDR1 MDHEN, CDR2 SYDVKM. This CDR3 is built from 13 residues. V lost 5 bases to trimming and J lost 11 bases; unmatched junction nucleotides: 2. The CDR3 bases are TGTGCCAGCAGTCCGGACAGGGGGCCACCCCTCCACTTT. Its protein is CASSPDRGPPLHF.

Notes on this clone: This CDR3 is also generated by other DNA sequences in the sample. This sequence joins TRBV6-5 and TRBJ1-1; no firm D call. CDR1 is MNHEY, CDR2 SVGAGI, per germline. Trimming cost V 7 bases and J 4 bases, with 7 bases left between them. This CDR3 contains 11 residues. CDR3 coding DNA: TGTGCCAGCAAAAAGGGCACTGAAGCTTTCTTT. This gives the protein CASKKGTEAFF.